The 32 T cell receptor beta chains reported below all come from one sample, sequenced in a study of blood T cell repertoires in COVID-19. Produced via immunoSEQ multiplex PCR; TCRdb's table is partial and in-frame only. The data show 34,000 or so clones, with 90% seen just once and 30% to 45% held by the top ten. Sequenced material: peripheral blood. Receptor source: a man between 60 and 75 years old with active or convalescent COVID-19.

CDR3 DNA sequence: TGTGCCAGCAGGGCAGGCCCTAACTATGGCTACACCTTC. It is translated as CASRAGPNYGYTF. This chain uses TRBV2 with TRBJ1-2; D is undetermined. The CDR3 runs to 13 residues. V gave up 6 bases and J gave up 0 bases, with 8 bases separating them. Per the germline V gene, CDR1 is SNHLY and CDR2 is FYNNEI.

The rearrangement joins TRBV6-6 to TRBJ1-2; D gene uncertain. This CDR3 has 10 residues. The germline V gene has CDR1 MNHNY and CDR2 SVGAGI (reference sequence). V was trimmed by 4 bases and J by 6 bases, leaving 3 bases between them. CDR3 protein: CASSLDGYTF. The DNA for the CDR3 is TGTGCCAGCAGTTTAGATGGCTACACCTTC.

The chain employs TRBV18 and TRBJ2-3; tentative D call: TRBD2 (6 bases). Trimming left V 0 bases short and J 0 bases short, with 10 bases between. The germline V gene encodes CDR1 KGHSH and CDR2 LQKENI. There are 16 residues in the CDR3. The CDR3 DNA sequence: TGTGCCAGCTCACCACCAGAGGGGACTAGCACAGATACGCAGTATTTT. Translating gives CASSPPEGTSTDTQYF.

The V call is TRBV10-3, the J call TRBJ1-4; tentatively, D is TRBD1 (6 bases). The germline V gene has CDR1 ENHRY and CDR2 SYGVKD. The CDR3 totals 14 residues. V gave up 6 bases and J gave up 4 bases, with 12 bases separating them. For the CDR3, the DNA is TGTGCCATCAGACAGGACAGATTTAATGAAAAACTGTTTTTT. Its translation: CAIRQDRFNEKLFF.

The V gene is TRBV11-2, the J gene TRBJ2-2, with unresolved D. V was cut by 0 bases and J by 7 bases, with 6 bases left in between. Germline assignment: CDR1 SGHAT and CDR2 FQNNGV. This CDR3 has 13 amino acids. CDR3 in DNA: TGTGCCAGCAGCTTAGATCGAGACGGGGAGCTGTTTTTT. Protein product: CASSLDRDGELFF.

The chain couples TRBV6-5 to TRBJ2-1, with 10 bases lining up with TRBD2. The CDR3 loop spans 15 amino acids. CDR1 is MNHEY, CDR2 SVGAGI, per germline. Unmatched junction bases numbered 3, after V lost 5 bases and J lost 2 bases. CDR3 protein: CASSRTSGTYNEQFF. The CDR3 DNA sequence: TGTGCCAGCAGTCGGACTAGCGGAACCTACAATGAGCAGTTCTTC.

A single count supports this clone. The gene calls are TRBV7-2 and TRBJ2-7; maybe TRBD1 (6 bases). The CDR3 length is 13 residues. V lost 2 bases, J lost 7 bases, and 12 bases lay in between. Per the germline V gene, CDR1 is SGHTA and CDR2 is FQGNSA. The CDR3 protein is CASSLIGRGEQYF. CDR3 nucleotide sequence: TGTGCCAGCAGCTTAATCGGAAGGGGGGAGCAGTACTTC.

CDR3 coding DNA: TGTGCCAGCAGCTCTGGGACAGCAAATCAGCCCCAGCATTTT. This translates into CASSSGTANQPQHF. The chain joins TRBV7-9 to TRBJ1-5; 7 nucleotides line up with TRBD1. This CDR3 contains 14 residues. With V trimmed by 4 bases and J by 4 bases, 4 bases remained unmatched. CDR1 and CDR2 from the germline V gene are SEHNR and FQNEAQ (reference sequence).

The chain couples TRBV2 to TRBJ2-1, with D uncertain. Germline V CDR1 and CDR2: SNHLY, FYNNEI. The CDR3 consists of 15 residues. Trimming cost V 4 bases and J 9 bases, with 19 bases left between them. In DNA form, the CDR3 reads TGTGCCAGCAGTGTATTATTAGGAGCGAATGGTGAGCAGTTCTTC. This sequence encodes CASSVLLGANGEQFF.

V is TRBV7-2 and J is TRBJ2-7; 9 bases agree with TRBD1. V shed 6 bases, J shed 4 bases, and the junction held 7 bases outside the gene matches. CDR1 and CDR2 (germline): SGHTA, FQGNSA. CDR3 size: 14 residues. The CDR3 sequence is CASSLHRGLYEQYF. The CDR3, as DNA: TGTGCCAGCAGTCTGCACAGGGGGCTATACGAGCAGTACTTC.

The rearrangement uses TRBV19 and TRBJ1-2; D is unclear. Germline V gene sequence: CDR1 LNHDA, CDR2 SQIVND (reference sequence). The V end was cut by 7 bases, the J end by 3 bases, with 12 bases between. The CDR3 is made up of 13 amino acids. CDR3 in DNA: TGTGCCAGTACGGTTCGGGATTACTATGGCTACACCTTC. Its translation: CASTVRDYYGYTF.

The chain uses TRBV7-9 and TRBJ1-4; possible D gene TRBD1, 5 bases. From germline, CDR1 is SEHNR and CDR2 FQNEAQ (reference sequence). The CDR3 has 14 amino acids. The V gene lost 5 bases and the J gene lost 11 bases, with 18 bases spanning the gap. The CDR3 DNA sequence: TGTGCCAGCAGCCCGGGGGAGAGGGGCAGTAAACTGTTTTTT. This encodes CASSPGERGSKLFF.

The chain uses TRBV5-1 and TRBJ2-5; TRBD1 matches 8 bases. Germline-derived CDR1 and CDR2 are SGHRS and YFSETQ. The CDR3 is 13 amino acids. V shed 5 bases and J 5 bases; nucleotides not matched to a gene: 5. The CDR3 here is CASRDRELETQYF. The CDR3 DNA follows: TGCGCCAGCAGGGACAGGGAGTTGGAGACCCAGTACTTC.

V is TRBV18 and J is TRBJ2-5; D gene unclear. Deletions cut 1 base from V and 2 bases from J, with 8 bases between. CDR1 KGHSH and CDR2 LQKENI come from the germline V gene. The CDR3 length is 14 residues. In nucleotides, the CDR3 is TGTGCCAGCTCACCACTGCTATCACAAGAGACCCAGTACTTC. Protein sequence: CASSPLLSQETQYF.

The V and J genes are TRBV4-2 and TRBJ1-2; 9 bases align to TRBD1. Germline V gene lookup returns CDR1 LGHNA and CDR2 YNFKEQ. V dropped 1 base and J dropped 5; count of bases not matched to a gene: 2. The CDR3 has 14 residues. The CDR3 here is CASSQVGTGYGYTF. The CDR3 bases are TGTGCCAGCAGCCAAGTCGGGACAGGGTATGGCTACACCTTC.

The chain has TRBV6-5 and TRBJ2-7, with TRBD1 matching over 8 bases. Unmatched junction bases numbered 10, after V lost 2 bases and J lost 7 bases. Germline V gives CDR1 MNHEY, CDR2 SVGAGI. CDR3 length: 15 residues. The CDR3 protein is CASSYQRAGGSEQYF. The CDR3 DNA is TGTGCCAGCAGTTACCAACGGGCAGGGGGCAGTGAGCAGTACTTC.

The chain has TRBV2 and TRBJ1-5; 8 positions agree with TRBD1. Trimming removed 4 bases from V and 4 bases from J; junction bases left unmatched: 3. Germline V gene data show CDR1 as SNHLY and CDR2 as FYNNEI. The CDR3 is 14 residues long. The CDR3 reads CASSVDRVNQPQHF. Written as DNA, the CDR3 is TGTGCCAGCAGTGTGGACAGGGTTAATCAGCCCCAGCATTTT.

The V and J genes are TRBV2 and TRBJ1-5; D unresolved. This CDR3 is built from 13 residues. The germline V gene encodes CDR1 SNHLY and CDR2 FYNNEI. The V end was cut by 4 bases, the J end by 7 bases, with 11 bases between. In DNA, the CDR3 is TGTGCCAGCAGTGTAGCGGGAGGCCAGCCCCAGCATTTT. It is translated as CASSVAGGQPQHF.

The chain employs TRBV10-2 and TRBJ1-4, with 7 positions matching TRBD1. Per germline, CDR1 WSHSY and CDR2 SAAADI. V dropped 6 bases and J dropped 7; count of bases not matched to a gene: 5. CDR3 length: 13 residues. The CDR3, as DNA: TGCGCCAGCAGGACAGGGCTCCGTGAAAAACTGTTTTTT. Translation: CASRTGLREKLFF.

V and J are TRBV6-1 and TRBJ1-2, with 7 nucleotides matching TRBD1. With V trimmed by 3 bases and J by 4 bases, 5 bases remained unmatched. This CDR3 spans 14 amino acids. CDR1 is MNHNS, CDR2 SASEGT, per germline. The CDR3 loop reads CASSDQTGVYGYTF. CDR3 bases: TGTGCCAGCAGTGACCAAACAGGGGTCTATGGCTACACCTTC.

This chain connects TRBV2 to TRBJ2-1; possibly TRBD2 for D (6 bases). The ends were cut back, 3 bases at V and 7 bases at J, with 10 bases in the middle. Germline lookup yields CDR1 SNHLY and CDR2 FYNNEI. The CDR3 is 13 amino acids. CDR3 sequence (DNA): TGTGCCAGCAGTGAGACTAGAAGGAATGAGCAGTTCTTC. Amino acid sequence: CASSETRRNEQFF.

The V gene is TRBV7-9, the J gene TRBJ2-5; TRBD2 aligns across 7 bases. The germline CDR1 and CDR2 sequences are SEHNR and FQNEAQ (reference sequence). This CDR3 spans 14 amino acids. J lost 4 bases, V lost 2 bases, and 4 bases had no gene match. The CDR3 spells CASSLTWEGETQYF. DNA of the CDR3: TGTGCCAGCAGCTTAACGTGGGAGGGAGAGACCCAGTACTTC.

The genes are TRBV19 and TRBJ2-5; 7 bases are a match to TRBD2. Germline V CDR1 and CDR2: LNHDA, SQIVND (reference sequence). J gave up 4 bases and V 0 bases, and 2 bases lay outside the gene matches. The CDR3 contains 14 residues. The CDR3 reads CASSIDRGVETQYF. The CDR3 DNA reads TGTGCCAGTAGTATAGACCGGGGGGTAGAGACCCAGTACTTC.

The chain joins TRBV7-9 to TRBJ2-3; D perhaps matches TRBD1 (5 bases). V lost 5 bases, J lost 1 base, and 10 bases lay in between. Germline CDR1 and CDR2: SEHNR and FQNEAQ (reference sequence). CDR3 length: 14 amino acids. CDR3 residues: CASSDTTGTDTQYF. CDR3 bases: TGTGCCAGCAGCGATACGACAGGCACAGATACGCAGTATTTT. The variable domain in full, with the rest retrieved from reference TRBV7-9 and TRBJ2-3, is DTGVSQNPRHKITKRGQNVTFRCDPISEHNRLYWYRQTLGQGPEFLTYFQNEAQLEKSRLLSDRFSAERPKGSFSTLEIQRTEQGDSAMYLCASSDTTGTDTQYFGPGTRLTVL.

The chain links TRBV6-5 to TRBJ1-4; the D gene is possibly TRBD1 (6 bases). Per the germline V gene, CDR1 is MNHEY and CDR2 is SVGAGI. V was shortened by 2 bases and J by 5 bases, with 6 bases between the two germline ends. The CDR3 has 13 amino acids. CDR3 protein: CASSYRGNEKLFF. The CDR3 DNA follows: TGTGCCAGCAGTTACAGGGGGAATGAAAAACTGTTTTTT.

In DNA form, the CDR3 reads TGTGCCAGTAGTTTCGACACACCGGGGCAGCCCCAGCATTTT. This codes for CASSFDTPGQPQHF. This chain joins TRBV19 and TRBJ1-5, with D hard to call. CDR3 length: 14 residues. Trimming shortened V by 5 bases and J by 7 bases, and 15 bases separated the two germline ends. CDR1 is LNHDA and CDR2 is SQIVND in the germline V gene (reference sequence). Using reference TRBV19 and TRBJ1-5 for the parts outside the CDR3, the full variable domain is DGGITQSPKYLFRKEGQNVTLSCEQNLNHDAMYWYRQDPGQGLRLIYYSQIVNDFQKGDIAEGYSVSREKKESFPLTVTSAQKNPTAFYLCASSFDTPGQPQHFGDGTRLSIL.

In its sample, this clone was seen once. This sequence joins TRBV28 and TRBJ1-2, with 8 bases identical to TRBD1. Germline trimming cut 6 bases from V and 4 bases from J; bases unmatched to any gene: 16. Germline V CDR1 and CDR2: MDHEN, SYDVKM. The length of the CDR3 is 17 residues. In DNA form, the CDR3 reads TGTGCCAGCAGGCCCGGACAGGGAGGATCCGCGGGCTATGGCTACACCTTC. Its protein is CASRPGQGGSAGYGYTF.

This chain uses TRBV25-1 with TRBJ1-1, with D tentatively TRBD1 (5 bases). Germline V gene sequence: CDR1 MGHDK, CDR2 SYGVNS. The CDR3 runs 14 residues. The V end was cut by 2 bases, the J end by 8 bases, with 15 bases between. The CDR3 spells CASSETDYNREAFF. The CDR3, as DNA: TGTGCCAGCAGTGAAACGGATTATAACAGGGAAGCTTTCTTT. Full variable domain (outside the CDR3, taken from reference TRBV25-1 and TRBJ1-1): EADIYQTPRYLVIGTGKKITLECSQTMGHDKMYWYQQDPGMELHLIHYSYGVNSTEKGDLSSESTVSRIRTEHFPLTLESARPSHTSQYLCASSETDYNREAFFGQGTRLTVV.

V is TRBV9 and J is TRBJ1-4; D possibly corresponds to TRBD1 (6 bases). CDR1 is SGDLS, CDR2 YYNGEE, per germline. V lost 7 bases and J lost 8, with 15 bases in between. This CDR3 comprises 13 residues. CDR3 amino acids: CASARGGDEKLFF. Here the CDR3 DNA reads TGTGCCAGCGCCCGAGGGGGGGACGAAAAACTGTTTTTT.

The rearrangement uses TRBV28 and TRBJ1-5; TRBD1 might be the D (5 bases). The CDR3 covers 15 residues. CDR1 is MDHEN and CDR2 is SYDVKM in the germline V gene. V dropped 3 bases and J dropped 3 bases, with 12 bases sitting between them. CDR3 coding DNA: TGTGCCAGCAGTTTCAGGGCCAGGAACAATCAGCCCCAGCATTTT. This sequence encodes CASSFRARNNQPQHF.

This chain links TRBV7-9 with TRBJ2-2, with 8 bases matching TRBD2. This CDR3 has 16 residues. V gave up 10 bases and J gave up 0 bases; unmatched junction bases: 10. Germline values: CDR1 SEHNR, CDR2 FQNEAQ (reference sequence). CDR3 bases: TGTGCCATCAAGGGAGCGGGGGCCGCGAACACCGGGGAGCTGTTTTTT. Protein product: CAIKGAGAANTGELFF. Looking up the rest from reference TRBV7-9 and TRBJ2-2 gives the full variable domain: DTGVSQNPRHKITKRGQNVTFRCDPISEHNRLYWYRQTLGQGPEFLTYFQNEAQLEKSRLLSDRFSAERPKGSFSTLEIQRTEQGDSAMYLCAIKGAGAANTGELFFGEGSRLTVL.

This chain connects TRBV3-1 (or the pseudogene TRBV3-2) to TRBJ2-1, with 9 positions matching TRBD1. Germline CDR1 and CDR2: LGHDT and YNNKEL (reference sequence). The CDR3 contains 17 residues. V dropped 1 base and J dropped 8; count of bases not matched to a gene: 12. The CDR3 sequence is CASSQVGRTGVRDEQFF. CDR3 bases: TGTGCCAGCAGCCAAGTGGGGAGGACAGGGGTTCGGGATGAGCAGTTCTTC.